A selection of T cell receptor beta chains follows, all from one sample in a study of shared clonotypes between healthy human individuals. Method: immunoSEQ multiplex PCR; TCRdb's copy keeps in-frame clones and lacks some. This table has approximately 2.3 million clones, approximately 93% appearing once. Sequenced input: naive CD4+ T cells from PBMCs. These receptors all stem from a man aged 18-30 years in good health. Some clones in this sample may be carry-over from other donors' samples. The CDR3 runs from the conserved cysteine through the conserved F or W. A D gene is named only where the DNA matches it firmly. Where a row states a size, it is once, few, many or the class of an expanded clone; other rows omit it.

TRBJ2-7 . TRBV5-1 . TGCGCCAGCAGCTTGGAGCCGTACTACGAGCAGTACTTC CASSLEPYYEQYF
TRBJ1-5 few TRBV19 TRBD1 TGTGCCAGTAGTATTTTCAGGGGGCGATTGGGTCAGCCCCAGCATTTT CASSIFRGRLGQPQHF
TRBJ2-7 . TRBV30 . TGTGCCTGGAGAGTCGACAGGTACGAGCAGTACTTC CAWRVDRYEQYF
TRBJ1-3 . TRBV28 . TGTGCCAGCCGGCGGGGCTCTGGAAACACCATATATTTT CASRRGSGNTIYF
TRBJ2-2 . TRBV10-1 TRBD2 TGCGCCAGCAGCCCGAGCGGGAGCTATACCGGGGAGCTGTTTTTT CASSPSGSYTGELFF
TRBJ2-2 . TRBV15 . TGTGCCACCAGCAGAGGCAGGGCGAACACCGGGGAGCTGTTTTTT CATSRGRANTGELFF
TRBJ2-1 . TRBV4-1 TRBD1 TGCGCCAGCAGAGACAGGGGTTATAACAATGAGCAGTTCTTC CASRDRGYNNEQFF
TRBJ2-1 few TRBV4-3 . TGCGCCAGCAGCCACACTAGCTCCTACAATGAGCAGTTCTTC CASSHTSSYNEQFF
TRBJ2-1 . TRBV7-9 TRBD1 TGTGCCAGCAGCGACCGACTACAGGGGATAATAAGCAATGAGCAGTTCTTC CASSDRLQGIISNEQFF
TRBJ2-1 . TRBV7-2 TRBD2 TGTGCCAGCAGCTTGCGGGAGGGGGCCTACAATGAGCAGTTCTTC CASSLREGAYNEQFF
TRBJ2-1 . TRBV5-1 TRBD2 TGCGCCAGCAGCTCCATAGCGGGAGGGTCCTACAATGAGCAGTTCTTC CASSSIAGGSYNEQFF
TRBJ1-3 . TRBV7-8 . TGTGCCAGCAGCTTATGGGGCAGGGTAGTCAGTAGTTCTGGAAACACCATATATTTT CASSLWGRVVSSSGNTIYF
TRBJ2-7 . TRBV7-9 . TGTGCCAGCAGCCACCGGGACTACGAGCAGTACTTC CASSHRDYEQYF
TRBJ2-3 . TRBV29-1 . TGCAGCGTGGGTCAGAGACCAGATACGCAGTATTTT CSVGQRPDTQYF
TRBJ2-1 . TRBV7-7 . TGTGCCAGCAGCCAGGGGGGCCCCTACAATGAGCAGTTCTTC CASSQGGPYNEQFF
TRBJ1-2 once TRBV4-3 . TGCGCCAGCAGTTTGGCTAACTATGGCTACACCTTC CASSLANYGYTF
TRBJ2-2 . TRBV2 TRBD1 TGTGCCAGCAGTGACTCCCGGACAGGGCCCGGGGAGCTGTTTTTT CASSDSRTGPGELFF
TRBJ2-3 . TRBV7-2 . TGTGCCAGCAGCTTAGTAAGCAACTCCGGCGATACGCAGTATTTT CASSLVSNSGDTQYF
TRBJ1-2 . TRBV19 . TGTGCCAGTAGTAGGGACATCGCCTATGGCTACACCTTC CASSRDIAYGYTF
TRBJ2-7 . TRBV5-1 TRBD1 TGCGCCAGCAGCTTGACCGGGACAGGGGTCCACGAGCAGTACTTC CASSLTGTGVHEQYF
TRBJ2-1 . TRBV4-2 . TGTGCCAGCAGCCAAGATCGTCACAATGAGCAGTTCTTC CASSQDRHNEQFF
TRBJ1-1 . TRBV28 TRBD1 TGTGCCAGCAGTTTATTGGGACAGGGGGCAGGGAACACTGAAGCTTTCTTT CASSLLGQGAGNTEAFF
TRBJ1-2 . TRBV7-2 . TGTGCCAGCAGCCCCCATGAACCGCGTCTTAATGGCTACACCTTC CASSPHEPRLNGYTF
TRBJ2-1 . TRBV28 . TGTGCCAGCAGGTTCGGGGGGACACCGAGCTCCTACAATGAGCAGTTCTTC CASRFGGTPSSYNEQFF
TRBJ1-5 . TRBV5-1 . TGCGCCAGCAGCCGTGTAGGCAATCAGCCCCAGCATTTT CASSRVGNQPQHF
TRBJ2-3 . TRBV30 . TGTGCCTGGAGTGCCATGGATACGCAGTATTTT CAWSAMDTQYF
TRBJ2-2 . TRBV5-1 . TGCGCCAGCAGCTTGGTGGCGGGGATTGGGACCGGGGAGCTGTTTTTT CASSLVAGIGTGELFF
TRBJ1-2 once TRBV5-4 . TGTGCCAGCAGCTTGCAGGGTGGCTACACCTTC CASSLQGGYTF
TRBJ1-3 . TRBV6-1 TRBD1 TGTGCCAGCAGCAGGGACAGCAACCGGAGAAACACCATATATTTT CASSRDSNRRNTIYF
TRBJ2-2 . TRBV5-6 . TGTGCCAGCAGTTTTAGTTGGTCCGCGAACACCGGGGAGCTGTTTTTT CASSFSWSANTGELFF
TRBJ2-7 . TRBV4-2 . TGTGCCAGCAGCCAAGAAAGACAGACGGAGCAGTACTTC CASSQERQTEQYF